This T cell receptor beta chain was identified in a study of shared clonotypes between healthy human individuals. General observations from the study: Few donors limited the genetic and exposure-history diversity represented.

To note about this clone: The antigen is unknown.

The CDR3 totals 16 residues. V was shortened by 2 bases and J by 7 bases, with 22 bases between the two germline ends. Per germline, CDR1 SGHRS and CDR2 YFSETQ. CD45RO-negative, CCR7-positively selected cells formed the naive CD8 fraction, excluding terminally differentiated effector memory CD45RA+ cells. Approximately 200 ng DNA, tens of thousands of T cell genomes, went into each sorted-subset replicate PCR. Clones were sequenced by immunoSEQ multiplex PCR, and TCRdb holds only the in-frame ones, with some missing. This sample has around 2.1 million clones, with 85% to 95% found just once. This sequence originates from a man aged 18 to 35 in good health. Some clones in this sample may be carry-over from other donors' samples. Sequenced material: naive CD8+ T cells from PBMCs. This chain joins TRBV5-1 and TRBJ2-7; D could derive from TRBD1 or TRBD2 (5 bases each). The CDR3 DNA reads TGCGCCAGCAGCTTTAAGCAGGGACCTCCCTACGTAGAGCAGTACTTC. Residues: CASSFKQGPPYVEQYF.